One and the same sample provided the 8 T cell receptor beta chains below, sequenced in a study of T cell changes during pregnancy in multiple sclerosis. Data came from immunoSEQ multiplex PCR; TCRdb stores just in-frame clones and leaves some out. The sample carries more than 35,000 clones, 88% recorded once. Sequencing used CD8+ T cells from peripheral blood mononuclear cells, obtained after pregnancy. The origin of the receptors is a female donor in good health, enrolled as a control in a pregnancy study.

The chain is built from TRBV7-6 and TRBJ1-6; D is possibly TRBD1 (5 bases). The ends were cut back, 5 bases at V and 0 bases at J, with 14 bases in the middle. Per germline, CDR1 SGHVS and CDR2 FNYEAQ. The CDR3 is 17 amino acids. CDR3 in amino acids: CASSRMTASSYNSPLHF. The CDR3, as DNA: TGTGCCAGCAGCCGAATGACAGCAAGCTCCTATAATTCACCCCTCCACTTT. Full variable domain (outside the CDR3, taken from reference TRBV7-6 and TRBJ1-6): GAGVSQSPRYKVTKRGQDVALRCDPISGHVSLYWYRQALGQGPEFLTYFNYEAQQDKSGLPNDRFSAERPEGSISTLTIQRTEQRDSAMYRCASSRMTASSYNSPLHFGNGTRLTVT.

This chain links TRBV6-1 with TRBJ2-3; possibly TRBD1 for D (5 bases). This CDR3 has 13 residues. V lost 6 bases and J 4 bases, leaving 11 bases between the germline ends. Germline values: CDR1 MNHNS, CDR2 SASEGT. CDR3 nucleotides: TGTGCCAGCAGACAGGTAGGGGCAGATACGCAGTATTTT. Translation: CASRQVGADTQYF.

The V and J genes are TRBV28 and TRBJ2-2; no clear D. Trimming shortened V by 11 bases and J by 5 bases, and 15 bases separated the two germline ends. The V gene's germline CDR1 is MDHEN and CDR2 SYDVKM. The CDR3 runs 13 residues. The CDR3 reads CAALQFETGELFF. The CDR3 DNA sequence: TGTGCCGCCCTCCAGTTTGAAACCGGGGAGCTGTTTTTT.

V is TRBV19 and J is TRBJ2-2; D is uncertain. This CDR3 has 13 amino acids. In germline, CDR1 is LNHDA, CDR2 SQIVND (reference sequence). Trimming took off 3 bases at V and 5 bases at J, with 7 bases between the two ends. CDR3 region: CASSIESTGELFF. The CDR3 DNA reads TGTGCCAGTAGTATTGAGTCGACCGGGGAGCTGTTTTTT.

This clone is classed as medium-sized (0.01 to 0.1%). This chain connects TRBV27 to TRBJ1-1; TRBD1 matches at 9 bases. Trimming took 6 bases from V and 4 from J; bases not matched to a gene: 0. The CDR3 is 12 residues long. Germline V gene lookup returns CDR1 MNHEY and CDR2 SMNVEV (reference sequence). The CDR3 region has the DNA TGTGCCAGCAGGACAGGGGGCACTGAAGCTTTCTTT. Protein: CASRTGGTEAFF.

The rearrangement links TRBV9 to TRBJ2-2; tentatively, D is TRBD2 (6 bases). In germline, CDR1 is SGDLS, CDR2 YYNGEE. Trimming took 0 bases from V and 4 from J, leaving 16 bases between them. This CDR3 comprises 17 residues. CDR3 sequence reads: CASSVAVAVVSTGELFF. For the CDR3, the DNA is TGTGCCAGCAGCGTAGCTGTAGCGGTGGTGAGCACCGGGGAGCTGTTTTTT.

This clone was observed a single time. The rearrangement links TRBV18 to TRBJ2-7; 9 bases fit TRBD1. Germline CDR1 and CDR2: KGHSH and LQKENI. The CDR3 is 14 residues long. Unmatched junction bases numbered 6, after V lost 3 bases and J lost 6 bases. The chain's CDR3 is CASSPVQGAGEQYF. In nucleotides, the CDR3 is TGTGCCAGCTCACCGGTACAGGGGGCTGGCGAGCAGTACTTC.

The gene calls are TRBV7-9 and TRBJ2-1; 9 bases agree with TRBD1. V gave up 1 base and J gave up 7 bases; unmatched junction bases: 5. CDR3 size: 15 residues. The germline V gene has CDR1 SEHNR and CDR2 FQNEAQ (reference sequence). CDR3 loop: CASSLGTGEWNEQFF. CDR3 DNA sequence: TGTGCCAGCAGCTTAGGGACAGGGGAGTGGAATGAGCAGTTCTTC.